The subject of this entry is one T cell receptor beta chain. Original processing methods: Reference gene primer amplification yielded estimated nucleated cell counts. Here immunoSEQ multiplex PCR was the method, and the copy in TCRdb shows in-frame clones only, minus some. That table furnishes V, J and clone size, whereas the DNA furnished D and trimming. The table has 650,000 to 800,000 clones, 75% to 90% seen once; the top ten hold roughly 0.25%. The trim removed 8 bases at V and 3 bases at J, leaving 7 bases unmatched. Germline CDR1 reads MNHEY; CDR2 reads SVGAGI. The CDR3 is 15 residues long. This specimen belongs to a study of blood T cell repertoires in COVID-19. Overall study: Material from acute and convalescent COVID-19 was sourced from the United States, Italy and Spain.

The receptor comes from a woman aged 18-30 years with acute or convalescent COVID-19. Sequenced input: peripheral blood. The chain recombines TRBV6-5 with TRBJ1-1; TRBD1 aligns across 12 bases. The CDR3 DNA sequence: TGTGCCAGCCATTCCGGGACAGGGGGCCACACTGAAGCTTTCTTT. Translated: CASHSGTGGHTEAFF.